This T cell receptor beta chain was retrieved from a study of cytomegalovirus exposure and HLA in healthy donors. Study findings and constraints: There were around 160 TCR beta chains listed as cytomegalovirus-associated. Cytomegalovirus status was reportedly diagnosed by the classifier with high sensitivity and specificity. A few CMV-associated chains proved CMV antigen-specific in vitro.

Use of 60 Vbeta and 13 Jbeta primers characterized the PCR. The table came from immunoSEQ multiplex PCR; TCRdb's copy has only in-frame clones and leaves some out. The data contain 150,000 to 200,000 clones, 70% to 90% of them singletons. Worth noting for this clone: Its antigen is undetermined.

The TCR comes from a man younger than 35 in good health and CMV-seropositive. Sequencing input: PBMCs.

The CDR3 is CATKLDSTTNEKLFF. CDR3 coding DNA: TGTGCCACCAAGCTGGACAGCACAACTAATGAAAAACTGTTTTTT. J is TRBJ1-4 and V is TRBV6-6; a possible D gene is TRBD1 (6 bases). The CDR3 runs to 15 residues. Looked up from germline, CDR1 is MNHNY and CDR2 is SVGAGI (reference sequence). V lost 10 bases, J lost 0 bases, and 15 bases lay in between.